The clone carrying this T cell receptor beta chain was detected a few times. The antigen is undetermined. The data derive from a study of T-cell reconstitution after alpha-beta-depleted transplantation in children. Germline CDR1 and CDR2: DFQATT and SNEGSKA (reference sequence). V was trimmed by 0 bases and J by 2 bases, leaving 10 bases between them. CDR3 length equals 14 residues. The TCRbeta library was prepared with unique molecular identifiers. In TCRdb, the PCR reads were re-called with MiXCR into one record per CDR3 protein. The sample lists 500,000 to 600,000 distinct CDR3 sequences, about a quarter occurring once. Study-wide results and caveats: T-cell numbers and diversity one year post-transplant derived largely from freshly generated T cells.

This chain uses TRBV20-1 with TRBJ2-5; D unresolved. Sequences were derived from PBMCs, sampled before TCRalphabeta/CD19-depleted stem cell transplant. The TCR was taken from a boy under two years old with Wiskott-Aldrich syndrome, due to receive a stem cell transplant. The CDR3 reads CSARDGLTQETQYF. The CDR3 DNA follows: TGCAGTGCTAGAGATGGGCTGACTCAAGAGACCCAGTACTTC.